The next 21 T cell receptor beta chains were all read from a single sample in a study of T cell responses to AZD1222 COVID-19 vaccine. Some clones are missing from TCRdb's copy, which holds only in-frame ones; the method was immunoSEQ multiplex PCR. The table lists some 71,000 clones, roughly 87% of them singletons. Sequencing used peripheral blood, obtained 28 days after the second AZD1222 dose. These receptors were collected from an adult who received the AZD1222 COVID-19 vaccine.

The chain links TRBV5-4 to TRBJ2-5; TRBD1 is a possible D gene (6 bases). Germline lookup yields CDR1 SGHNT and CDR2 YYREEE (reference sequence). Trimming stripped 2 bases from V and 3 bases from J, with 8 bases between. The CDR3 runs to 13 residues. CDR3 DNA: TGTGCCAGCAGCTTTAACAGGGAAGAGACCCAGTACTTC. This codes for CASSFNREETQYF.

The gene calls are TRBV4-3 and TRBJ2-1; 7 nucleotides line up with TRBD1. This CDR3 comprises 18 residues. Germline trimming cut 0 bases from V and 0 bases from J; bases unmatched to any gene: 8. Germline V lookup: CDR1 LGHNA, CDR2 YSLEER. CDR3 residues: CASSQEGDGDSSYNEQFF. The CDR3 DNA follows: TGCGCCAGCAGCCAAGAGGGGGACGGGGACAGCTCCTACAATGAGCAGTTCTTC.

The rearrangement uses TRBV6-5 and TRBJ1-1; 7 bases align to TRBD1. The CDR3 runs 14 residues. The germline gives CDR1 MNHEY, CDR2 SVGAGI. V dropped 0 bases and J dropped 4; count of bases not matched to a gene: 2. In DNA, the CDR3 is TGTGCCAGCAGTTACTCGAACAGGGGCACTGAAGCTTTCTTT. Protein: CASSYSNRGTEAFF.

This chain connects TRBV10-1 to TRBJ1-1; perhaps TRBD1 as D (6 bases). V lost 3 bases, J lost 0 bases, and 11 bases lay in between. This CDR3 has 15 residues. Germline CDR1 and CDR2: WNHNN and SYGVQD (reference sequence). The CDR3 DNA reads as TGCGCCAGCAGTGATGGGGGCGTCATGAACACTGAAGCTTTCTTT. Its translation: CASSDGGVMNTEAFF.

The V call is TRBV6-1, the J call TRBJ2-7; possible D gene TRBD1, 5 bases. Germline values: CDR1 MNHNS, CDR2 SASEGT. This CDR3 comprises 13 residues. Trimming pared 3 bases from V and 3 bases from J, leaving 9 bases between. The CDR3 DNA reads TGTGCCAGCAGTGAGGGGCAGAACTACGAGCAGTACTTC. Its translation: CASSEGQNYEQYF.

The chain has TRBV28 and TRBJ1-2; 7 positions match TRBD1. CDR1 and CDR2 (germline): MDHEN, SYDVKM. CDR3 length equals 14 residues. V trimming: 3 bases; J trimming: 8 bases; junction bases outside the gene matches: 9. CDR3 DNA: TGTGCCAGCAGTTTGACAGGGAACCCCTGGGGCTACACCTTC. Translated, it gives CASSLTGNPWGYTF.

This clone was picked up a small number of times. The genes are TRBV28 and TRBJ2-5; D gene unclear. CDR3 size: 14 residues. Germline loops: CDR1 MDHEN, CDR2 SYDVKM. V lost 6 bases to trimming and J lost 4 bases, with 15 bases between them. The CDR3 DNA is TGTGCCAGCAGCCAGGTTGAGGTCGGAGAGACCCAGTACTTC. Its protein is CASSQVEVGETQYF.

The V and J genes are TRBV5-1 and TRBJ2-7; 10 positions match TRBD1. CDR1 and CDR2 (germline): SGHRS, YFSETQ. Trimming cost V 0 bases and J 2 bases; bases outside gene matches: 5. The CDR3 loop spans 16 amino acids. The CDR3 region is CASSLGQGAGAYEQYF. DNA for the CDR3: TGCGCCAGCAGCTTGGGACAGGGGGCAGGGGCCTACGAGCAGTACTTC.

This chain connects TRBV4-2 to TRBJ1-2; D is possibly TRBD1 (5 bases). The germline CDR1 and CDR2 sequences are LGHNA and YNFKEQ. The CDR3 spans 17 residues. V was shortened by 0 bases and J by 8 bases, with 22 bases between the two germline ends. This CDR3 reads CASSQDPPPDLRGGYTF. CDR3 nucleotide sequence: TGTGCCAGCAGCCAAGACCCCCCCCCAGACCTACGGGGGGGCTACACCTTC.

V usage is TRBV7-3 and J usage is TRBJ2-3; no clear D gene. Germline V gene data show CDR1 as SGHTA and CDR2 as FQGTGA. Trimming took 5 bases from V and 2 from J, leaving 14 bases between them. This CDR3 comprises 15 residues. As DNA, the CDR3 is TGTGCCAGCAGCAATTACGATCGGGTCACAGATACGCAGTATTTT. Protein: CASSNYDRVTDTQYF.

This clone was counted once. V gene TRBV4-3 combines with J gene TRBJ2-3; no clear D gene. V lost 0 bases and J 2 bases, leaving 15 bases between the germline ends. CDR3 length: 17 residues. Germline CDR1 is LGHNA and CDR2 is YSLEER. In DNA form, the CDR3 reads TGCGCCAGCAGCCAAGATTTTAGGCACACGGCCACAGATACGCAGTATTTT. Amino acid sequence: CASSQDFRHTATDTQYF.

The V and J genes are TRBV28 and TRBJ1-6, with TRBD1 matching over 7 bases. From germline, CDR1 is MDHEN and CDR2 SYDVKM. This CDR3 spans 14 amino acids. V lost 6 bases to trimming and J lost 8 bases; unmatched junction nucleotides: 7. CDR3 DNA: TGTGCCAGCAGCCCCGACAGGGTGTATTCACCCCTCCACTTT. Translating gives CASSPDRVYSPLHF.

CDR3 nucleotide sequence: TGTGCCAGCAGCCCCCCAACAACCACTGAAGCTTTCTTT. Protein: CASSPPTTTEAFF. The gene calls are TRBV3-1 (or the pseudogene TRBV3-2) and TRBJ1-1; D not certain. V dropped 4 bases and J dropped 4 bases, with 10 bases sitting between them. The CDR3 is made up of 13 amino acids. Germline V gives CDR1 LGHDT, CDR2 YNNKEL (reference sequence).

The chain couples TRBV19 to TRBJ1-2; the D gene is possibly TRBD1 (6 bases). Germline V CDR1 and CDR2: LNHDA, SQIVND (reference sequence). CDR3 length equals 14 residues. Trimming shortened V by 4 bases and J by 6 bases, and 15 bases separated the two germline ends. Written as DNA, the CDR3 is TGTGCCAGTAGTAGGGGGCCGGGAGGGGATGGCTACACCTTC. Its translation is CASSRGPGGDGYTF.

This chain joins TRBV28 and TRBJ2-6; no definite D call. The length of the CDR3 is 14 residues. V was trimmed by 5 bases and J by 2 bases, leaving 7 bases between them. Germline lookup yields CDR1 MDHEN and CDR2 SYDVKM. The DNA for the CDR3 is TGTGCCAGCAGTCATCGGGCTGGGGCCAACGTCCTGACTTTC. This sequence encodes CASSHRAGANVLTF.

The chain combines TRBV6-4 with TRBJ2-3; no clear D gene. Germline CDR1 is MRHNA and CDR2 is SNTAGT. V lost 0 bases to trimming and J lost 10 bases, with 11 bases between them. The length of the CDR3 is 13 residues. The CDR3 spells CASSDSETTAQYF. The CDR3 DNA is TGTGCCAGCAGTGACTCGGAAACGACGGCGCAGTATTTT.

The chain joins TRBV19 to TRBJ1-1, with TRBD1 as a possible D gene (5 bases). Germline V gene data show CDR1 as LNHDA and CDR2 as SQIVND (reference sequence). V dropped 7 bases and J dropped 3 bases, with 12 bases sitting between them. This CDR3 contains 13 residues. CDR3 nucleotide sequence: TGTGCCAGTATGGAACAGGTGGACACTGAAGCTTTCTTT. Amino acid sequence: CASMEQVDTEAFF.

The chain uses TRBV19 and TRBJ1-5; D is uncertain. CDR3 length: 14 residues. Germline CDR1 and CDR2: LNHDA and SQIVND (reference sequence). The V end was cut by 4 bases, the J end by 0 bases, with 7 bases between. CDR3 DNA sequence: TGTGCCAGTAGTACAGCTAATAGCAATCAGCCCCAGCATTTT. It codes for CASSTANSNQPQHF.

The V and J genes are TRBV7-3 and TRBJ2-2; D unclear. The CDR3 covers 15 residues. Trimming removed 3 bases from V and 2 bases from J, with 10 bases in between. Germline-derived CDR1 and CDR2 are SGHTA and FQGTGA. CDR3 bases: TGTGCCAGCAGCTTTTCCCCCACCAACACCGGGGAGCTGTTTTTT. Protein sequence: CASSFSPTNTGELFF.

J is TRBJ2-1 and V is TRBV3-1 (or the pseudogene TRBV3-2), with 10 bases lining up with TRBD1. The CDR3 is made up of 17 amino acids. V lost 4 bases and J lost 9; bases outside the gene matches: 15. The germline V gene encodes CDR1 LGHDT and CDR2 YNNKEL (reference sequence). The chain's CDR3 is CASSRPRGQGLVGEQFF. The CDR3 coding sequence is TGTGCCAGCAGCCGTCCCCGGGGACAGGGGTTAGTAGGTGAGCAGTTCTTC.

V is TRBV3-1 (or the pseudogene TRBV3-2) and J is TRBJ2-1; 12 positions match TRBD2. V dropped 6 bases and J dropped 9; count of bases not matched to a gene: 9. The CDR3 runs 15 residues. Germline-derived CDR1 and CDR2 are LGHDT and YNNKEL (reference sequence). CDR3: CASSRTSGKGGEQFF. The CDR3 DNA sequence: TGTGCCAGCAGTCGGACTAGCGGGAAAGGGGGTGAGCAGTTCTTC.